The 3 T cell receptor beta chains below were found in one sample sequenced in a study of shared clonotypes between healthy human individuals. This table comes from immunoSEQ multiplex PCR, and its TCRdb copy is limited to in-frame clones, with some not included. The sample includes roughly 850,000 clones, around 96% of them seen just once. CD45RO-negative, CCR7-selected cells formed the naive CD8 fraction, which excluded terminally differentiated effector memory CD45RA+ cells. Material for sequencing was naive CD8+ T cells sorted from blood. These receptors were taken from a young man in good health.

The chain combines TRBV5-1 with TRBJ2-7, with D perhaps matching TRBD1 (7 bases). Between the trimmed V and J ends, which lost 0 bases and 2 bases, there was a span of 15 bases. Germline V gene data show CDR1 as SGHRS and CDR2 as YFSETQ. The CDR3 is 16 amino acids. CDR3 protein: CASSLASRDSPYEQYF. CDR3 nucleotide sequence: TGCGCCAGCAGCTTGGCCTCGCGGGACAGTCCCTACGAGCAGTACTTC.

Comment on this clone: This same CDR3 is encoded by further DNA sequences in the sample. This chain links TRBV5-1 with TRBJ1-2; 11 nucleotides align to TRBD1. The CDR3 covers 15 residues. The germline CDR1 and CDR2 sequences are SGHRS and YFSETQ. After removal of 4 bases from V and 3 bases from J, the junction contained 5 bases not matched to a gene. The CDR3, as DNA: TGCGCCAGCAGCCTCGGACAGGGGGCTGACTATGGCTACACCTTC. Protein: CASSLGQGADYGYTF.

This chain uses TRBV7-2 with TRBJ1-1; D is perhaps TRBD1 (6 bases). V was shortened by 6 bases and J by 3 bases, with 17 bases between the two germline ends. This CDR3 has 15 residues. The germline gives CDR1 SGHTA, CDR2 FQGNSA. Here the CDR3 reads CASSPVGGGYTEAFF. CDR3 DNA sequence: TGTGCCAGCAGTCCAGTAGGGGGAGGGTACACTGAAGCTTTCTTT.